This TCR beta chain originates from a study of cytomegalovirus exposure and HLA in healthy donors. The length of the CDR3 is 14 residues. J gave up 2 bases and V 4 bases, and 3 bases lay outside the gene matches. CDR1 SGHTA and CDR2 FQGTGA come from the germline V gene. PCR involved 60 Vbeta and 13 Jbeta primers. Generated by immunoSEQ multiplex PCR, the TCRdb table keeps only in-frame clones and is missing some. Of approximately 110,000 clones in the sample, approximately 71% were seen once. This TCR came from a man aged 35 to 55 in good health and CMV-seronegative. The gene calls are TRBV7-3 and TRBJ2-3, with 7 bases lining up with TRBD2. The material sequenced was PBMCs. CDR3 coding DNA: TGTGCCAGCAGCTGGGACTACAACACAGATACGCAGTATTTT. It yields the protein CASSWDYNTDTQYF.